The rows below give T cell receptor beta chains drawn from one sample of a study of shared clonotypes between healthy human individuals. Generated by immunoSEQ multiplex PCR, the TCRdb table keeps only in-frame clones and is missing some. The data contain 1.6 million or so clones, roughly 95% of them seen just once; the ten biggest clones take up approximately 1.2%. Sequenced: naive CD4+ T cells sorted from blood. The receptors were sampled from a young man in good health. The CDR3 runs from the conserved cysteine through the conserved F or W. A D gene is named only where the DNA matches it firmly. Rows may omit the clone size; those that give it use once, few, many or a size class.

clone_size d_call j_call v_call cdr3_nt cdr3_aa
. TRBD2 TRBJ2-3 TRBV19 TGTGCCAGTAGCCTCCACGGAGCGGGAAAGGCAGATACGCAGTATTTT CASSLHGAGKADTQYF
once . TRBJ1-3 TRBV6-5 TGTGCCAGCAGTTACTGGACCGGTGGTGGAAACACCATATATTTT CASSYWTGGGNTIYF
. TRBD2 TRBJ2-1 TRBV7-9 TGTGCCACCAAACCAGCCGGGACTAGCGGGAGAGAAACCTACAATGAGCAGTTCTTC CATKPAGTSGRETYNEQFF
. . TRBJ2-7 TRBV6-1 TGTGCCAGCAGTGAAGAGGGGGGGCCCACCTACGAGCAGTACTTC CASSEEGGPTYEQYF
. . TRBJ2-7 TRBV28 TGTGCCAGCAGTCCGCTGTTTGAGCGGACCTACGAGCAGTACTTC CASSPLFERTYEQYF
once . TRBJ2-3 TRBV6-4 TGTGCCAGCAGTGATAGATCAGGAATTAGCACAGATACGCAGTATTTT CASSDRSGISTDTQYF
. . TRBJ2-1 TRBV7-9 TGTGCCAGCAGCCGTCTCGGGGTTAACAATGAGCAGTTCTTC CASSRLGVNNEQFF
. . TRBJ2-3 TRBV29-1 TGCAGCTTTGGGGGGACAGATACGCAGTATTTT CSFGGTDTQYF
. . TRBJ1-1 TRBV4-3 TGCGCCAGCAGCCGAAACAGAGGTGGCACTGAAGCTTTCTTT CASSRNRGGTEAFF
. . TRBJ1-1 TRBV30 TGTGCCTGGAATCATCTACCTGGACGGACGATGAACACTGAAGCTTTCTTT CAWNHLPGRTMNTEAFF
. . TRBJ1-1 TRBV30 TGTGCCTGGAGTACGGGCAGCCTGAACACTGAAGCTTTCTTT CAWSTGSLNTEAFF
. . TRBJ2-1 TRBV4-1 TGCGCCAGCAGCCAAGAGCTCGGACTACCAGTCTACAATGAGCAGTTCTTC CASSQELGLPVYNEQFF
. . TRBJ2-7 TRBV5-1 TGCGCCAGCAGCTTGCCTTTTGAATACGAGCAGTACTTC CASSLPFEYEQYF
once TRBD2 TRBJ2-1 TRBV7-2 TGTGCCAGCAGCTTAGTACTAGCGGGAGCGGGTGAGCAGTTCTTC CASSLVLAGAGEQFF
. TRBD1 TRBJ2-3 TRBV7-2 TGTGCCAGCAGCCCTCGACAGGGGGCCAGCACAGATACGCAGTATTTT CASSPRQGASTDTQYF
. . TRBJ1-1 TRBV28 TGTGCCAGCAGTTTAATAGGGGCGAACACTGAAGCTTTCTTT CASSLIGANTEAFF
. TRBD1 TRBJ1-4 TRBV15 TGTGCCACCAGCAGAGGGGACAGTAAACTGTTTTTT CATSRGDSKLFF
. TRBD1 TRBJ2-7 TRBV6-5 TGTGCCAGCAGAAGTGACAGGGGTGGCTACGAGCAGTACTTC CASRSDRGGYEQYF
. . TRBJ1-1 TRBV5-1 TGCGCCAGCAGCTTGGCGCCACCGAACACTGAAGCTTTCTTT CASSLAPPNTEAFF
. TRBD2 TRBJ2-1 TRBV7-3 TGTGCCAGCAGCCCTGGGACTAGCGGGAGGCGAAAGCAGTTCTTC CASSPGTSGRRKQFF
. TRBD2 TRBJ2-2 TRBV27 TGTGCCAGCAGTAACTCGCCGGGACTAACGAACACCGGGGAGCTGTTTTTT CASSNSPGLTNTGELFF
. TRBD1 TRBJ1-2 TRBV7-2 TGTGCCAGCAGCTTAGCCAGGACAGGGGGTAGTGGCTACACCTTC CASSLARTGGSGYTF
. TRBD2 TRBJ2-1 TRBV9 TGTGCCAGCAGCGTAGGGGGTCGACTAGCGGGATGGCAGTTCTTC CASSVGGRLAGWQFF
. . TRBJ2-1 TRBV5-4 TGTGCCAGCAGAACGGCGGATGGCAATGAGCAGTTCTTC CASRTADGNEQFF
. TRBD1 TRBJ2-7 TRBV5-1 TGCGCCAGCAGCACGGACAGGGGGCCCTACGAGCAGTACTTC CASSTDRGPYEQYF
. TRBD2 TRBJ2-7 TRBV18 TGTGCCAGCTCACCGCCTCTCCCAGCGGGAGGGGAGGGCGAGCAGTACTTC CASSPPLPAGGEGEQYF
. . TRBJ2-3 TRBV5-4 TGTGCCAGCAGCTTGGCCGGGCAGGGAGATACGCAGTATTTT CASSLAGQGDTQYF
. . TRBJ1-3 TRBV6-5 TGTGCCAGCAGTTACAAAAGCTCGGGAGGAAACACCATATATTTT CASSYKSSGGNTIYF
. . TRBJ2-3 TRBV7-8 TGTGCCAGCAGCACCTCAGGGGCCCACACAGATACGCAGTATTTT CASSTSGAHTDTQYF
. . TRBJ2-7 TRBV7-8 TGTGCCAGCAGCTTACGATCCGGACTGGGAATGTACGAGCAGTACTTC CASSLRSGLGMYEQYF
. TRBD1 TRBJ1-5 TRBV2 TGTGCCAGCAGGATGACAGGGATGGGCAATCAGCCCCAGCATTTT CASRMTGMGNQPQHF
. . TRBJ1-4 TRBV18 TGTGCCAGCTCACCGAGTGGGGGTGGAGAAAAACTGTTTTTT CASSPSGGGEKLFF
. . TRBJ2-1 TRBV7-9 TGTGCCAGCAGCTCCCAACGAGCCAGCTCCTACAATGAGCAGTTCTTC CASSSQRASSYNEQFF
. TRBD2 TRBJ2-3 TRBV9 TGTGCCAGCAGCGTAACACCGGGACTAGCGGGAGGGGGTACGCAGTATTTT CASSVTPGLAGGGTQYF
. . TRBJ2-5 TRBV6-6 TGTGCCAGCAGTCAAGGAGGACAGAGCCAAGAGACCCAGTACTTC CASSQGGQSQETQYF
. . TRBJ2-1 TRBV20-1 TGCGGCGGACAGAAAAACAATGAGCAGTTCTTC CGGQKNNEQFF
. . TRBJ2-1 TRBV11-2 TGTGCCAGCAGCTTCGGGTTGAGGAGCAACAATGAGCAGTTCTTC CASSFGLRSNNEQFF